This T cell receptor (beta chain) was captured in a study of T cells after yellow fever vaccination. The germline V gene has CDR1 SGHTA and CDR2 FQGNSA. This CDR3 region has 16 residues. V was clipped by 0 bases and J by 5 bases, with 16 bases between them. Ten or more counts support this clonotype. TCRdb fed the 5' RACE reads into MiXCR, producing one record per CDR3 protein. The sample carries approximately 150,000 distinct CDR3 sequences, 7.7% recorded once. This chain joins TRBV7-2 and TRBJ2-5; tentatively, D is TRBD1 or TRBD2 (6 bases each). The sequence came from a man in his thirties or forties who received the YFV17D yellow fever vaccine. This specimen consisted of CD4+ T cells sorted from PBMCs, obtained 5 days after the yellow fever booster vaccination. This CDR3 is CASSLAQLGGYETQYF. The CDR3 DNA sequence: TGTGCCAGCAGCTTAGCGCAGCTAGGGGGGTATGAGACCCAGTACTTC.